The 30 T cell receptor beta chains presented below share a single source sample, sequenced in a study of cytomegalovirus exposure and HLA in healthy donors. 60 Vbeta and 13 Jbeta primers were used in PCR. Assay used: immunoSEQ multiplex PCR; TCRdb lists only in-frame clones, some missing. The sample has 150,000 or so clones; almost 80% are singletons. Sample: PBMCs. Source of these receptors: a woman between 35 and 50 years old in good health and CMV-seropositive.

This chain joins TRBV4-1 and TRBJ2-7; possible D gene TRBD2, 5 bases. With 1 base removed from V and 6 bases from J, the gap between germline ends came to 13 bases. This CDR3 comprises 14 residues. The germline gives CDR1 MGHRA, CDR2 YSYEKL. The CDR3 DNA reads as TGCGCCAGCAGCCAAGTTGGAGGCCGGGGCGAGCAGTACTTC. It translates to CASSQVGGRGEQYF.

The rearrangement links TRBV7-9 to TRBJ1-1; TRBD1 aligns across 7 bases. The V gene's germline CDR1 is SEHNR and CDR2 FQNEAQ (reference sequence). The CDR3 has 14 residues. The junction had 10 bases not matched to a gene; V was cut back by 6 bases and J by 6 bases. In DNA form, the CDR3 reads TGTGCCAGCAGTCCGCCAGGGGGAATAGCTGAAGCTTTCTTT. Encoded protein: CASSPPGGIAEAFF.

The rearrangement joins TRBV11-2 to TRBJ1-2; D is possibly TRBD1 (6 bases). There are 15 residues in the CDR3. Trimming left V 5 bases short and J 4 bases short, with 17 bases between. In germline, CDR1 is SGHAT, CDR2 FQNNGV. The CDR3 sequence: CASSQAQGNFYGYTF. CDR3 sequence (DNA): TGTGCCAGCAGCCAAGCACAGGGCAATTTCTATGGCTACACCTTC.

The rearrangement joins TRBV5-1 to TRBJ1-6; 7 bases fit TRBD1. Looked up from germline, CDR1 is SGHRS and CDR2 is YFSETQ. V shed 4 bases, J shed 8 bases, and the junction held 6 bases outside the gene matches. The CDR3 has 14 residues. In nucleotides, the CDR3 is TGCGCCAGCAGCCTAGACAGGGAGTATTCACCCCTCCACTTT. This gives the protein CASSLDREYSPLHF.

CDR3 sequence: CASTPGLGLSYEQYF. The CDR3 DNA is TGTGCCAGCACCCCGGGACTAGGTTTGTCCTACGAGCAGTACTTC. The chain couples TRBV6-5 to TRBJ2-7; TRBD2 matches at 8 bases. The ends lost 7 bases at V and 1 base at J; junction bases unmatched: 9. CDR3 size: 15 residues. The V gene's germline CDR1 is MNHEY and CDR2 SVGAGI.

The chain carries TRBV6-1 and TRBJ1-5; D not certain. In germline, CDR1 is MNHNS, CDR2 SASEGT. Trimming cost V 5 bases and J 1 base, with 9 bases left between them. The CDR3 sequence is 14 residues long. CDR3 in amino acids: CASSLEESNQPQHF. As DNA, the CDR3 is TGTGCCAGCAGTTTGGAGGAAAGCAATCAGCCCCAGCATTTT.

DNA for the CDR3: TGTGCCATCAGGGACAGTGGGACAGATACGCAGTATTTT. Amino acid sequence: CAIRDSGTDTQYF. The gene calls are TRBV10-3 and TRBJ2-3, with D possibly TRBD1 on 6 matching bases. V was shortened by 6 bases and J by 3 bases, with 10 bases between the two germline ends. The CDR3 has 13 amino acids. Per the germline V gene, CDR1 is ENHRY and CDR2 is SYGVKD.

J is TRBJ2-1 and V is TRBV27; 7 nucleotides match TRBD2. Germline V gives CDR1 MNHEY, CDR2 SMNVEV (reference sequence). Germline trimming cut 6 bases from V and 8 bases from J; bases unmatched to any gene: 10. The CDR3 has 14 residues. The DNA for the CDR3 is TGTGCCAGCAGCCCCGGCCCCGCGGGGGATGAGCAGTTCTTC. Amino acid sequence: CASSPGPAGDEQFF.

This clone was counted a few times. The CDR3 spells CASSREMVSEQYF. The CDR3 bases are TGCGCCAGCAGCCGAGAGATGGTCTCCGAGCAGTACTTC. V gene TRBV5-1 combines with J gene TRBJ2-7; D not resolved. Germline V lookup: CDR1 SGHRS, CDR2 YFSETQ. There are 13 residues in the CDR3. The V end was cut by 4 bases, the J end by 6 bases, with 14 bases between.

The CDR3 nucleotides read TGTGCCAGCAGTGAAGGGGGGCCCGGGGAGCTGTTTTTT. Residues: CASSEGGPGELFF. The rearrangement links TRBV2 to TRBJ2-2; possibly TRBD1 for D (6 bases). V shed 1 base and J shed 6 bases, with 6 bases lying between them. CDR1 is SNHLY and CDR2 is FYNNEI in the germline V gene. CDR3 size: 13 residues.

The genes are TRBV10-1 and TRBJ1-1; D perhaps matches TRBD1 (5 bases). Germline V gene sequence: CDR1 WNHNN, CDR2 SYGVQD (reference sequence). The CDR3 sequence is 11 residues long. The V and J ends lost 10 bases and 1 base respectively, with 7 bases between them. CDR3 protein: CATDRNTEAFF. The CDR3 nucleotides read TGCGCCACTGACAGGAACACTGAAGCTTTCTTT.

The chain's CDR3 is CASSLAQVTGELFF. The CDR3 bases are TGTGCCAGCAGCTTAGCGCAGGTCACCGGGGAGCTGTTTTTT. The chain uses TRBV7-9 and TRBJ2-2, with D unresolved. Trimming removed 0 bases from V and 4 bases from J, with 6 bases in between. CDR3 size: 14 residues. Per germline, CDR1 SEHNR and CDR2 FQNEAQ (reference sequence).

The rearrangement uses TRBV7-9 and TRBJ1-3; D possibly corresponds to TRBD1 (5 bases). The length of the CDR3 is 15 residues. Looked up from germline, CDR1 is SEHNR and CDR2 is FQNEAQ (reference sequence). Trimming shortened V by 5 bases and J by 0 bases, and 11 bases separated the two germline ends. The CDR3 bases are TGTGCCAGCAGCGTAGGGGCCTTCTCTGGAAACACCATATATTTT. It is translated as CASSVGAFSGNTIYF.

Only a few counts were recorded for this clone. The V gene is TRBV6-5, the J gene TRBJ2-1; the D gene is possibly TRBD2 (5 bases). CDR3 length: 13 amino acids. Trimming pared 2 bases from V and 8 bases from J, leaving 10 bases between. CDR1 and CDR2 from the germline V gene are MNHEY and SVGAGI. The CDR3 is CASSYRAGDEQFF. CDR3 coding DNA: TGTGCCAGCAGTTACCGGGCCGGGGATGAGCAGTTCTTC.

This clone was counted a single time. The V and J genes are TRBV5-1 and TRBJ1-1, with D possibly being TRBD1 (5 bases). The CDR3 length is 15 residues. CDR1 is SGHRS, CDR2 YFSETQ, per germline. The ends were cut back, 0 bases at V and 4 bases at J, with 13 bases in the middle. In nucleotides, the CDR3 is TGCGCCAGCAGCTTGGTTGGACGGGGGACCACTGAAGCTTTCTTT. Amino acids: CASSLVGRGTTEAFF. Complete variable domain (other parts from reference TRBV5-1 and TRBJ1-1): KAGVTQTPRYLIKTRGQQVTLSCSPISGHRSVSWYQQTPGQGLQFLFEYFSETQRNKGNFPGRFSGRQFSNSRSEMNVSTLELGDSALYLCASSLVGRGTTEAFFGQGTRLTVV.

The chain carries TRBV5-4 and TRBJ2-5, with D hard to call. The CDR3 runs to 13 residues. Germline CDR1 is SGHNT and CDR2 is YYREEE (reference sequence). Trimming took off 3 bases at V and 1 base at J, with 7 bases between the two ends. CDR3 nucleotides: TGTGCCAGCAGCTCCTACAGCCAAGAGACCCAGTACTTC. Protein product: CASSSYSQETQYF.

This clone appeared a single time. The chain employs TRBV29-1 and TRBJ1-2; 8 bases agree with TRBD1. V lost 4 bases, J lost 8 bases, and 6 bases stayed unmatched. Germline V lookup: CDR1 SQVTM, CDR2 ANQGSEA. This CDR3 is 12 amino acids long. CDR3 bases: TGCAGCGTTGTACTACAGGGGGAAGGCTACACCTTC. Translation gives CSVVLQGEGYTF.

V gene TRBV11-2 combines with J gene TRBJ2-1, with D tentatively TRBD1 (6 bases). V was cut by 2 bases and J by 6 bases, with 14 bases left in between. CDR1 SGHAT and CDR2 FQNNGV come from the germline V gene. The CDR3 covers 15 residues. The CDR3 DNA follows: TGTGCCAGCAGCTTAAGGAGGCAGGGGCGCAATGAGCAGTTCTTC. Protein product: CASSLRRQGRNEQFF.

The V call is TRBV6-5, the J call TRBJ1-3; D may be TRBD1 (6 bases). CDR1 is MNHEY and CDR2 is SVGAGI in the germline V gene. Trimming took 6 bases from V and 0 from J, leaving 12 bases between them. The CDR3 has 15 amino acids. The CDR3 sequence is CASRRDTFSGNTIYF. CDR3 in DNA: TGTGCCAGCAGGAGGGACACCTTCTCTGGAAACACCATATATTTT.

The rearrangement uses TRBV6-5 and TRBJ1-6; D gene uncertain. The germline V gene has CDR1 MNHEY and CDR2 SVGAGI. This CDR3 has 15 amino acids. Trimming pared 6 bases from V and 0 bases from J, leaving 9 bases between. CDR3: CASRRGSSYNSPLHF. The CDR3 DNA reads as TGTGCCAGCAGGCGGGGAAGCTCCTATAATTCACCCCTCCACTTT.

The chain carries TRBV11-2 and TRBJ2-1; 8 nucleotides match TRBD1. Germline V gives CDR1 SGHAT, CDR2 FQNNGV. Trimming at V came to 4 bases and at J to 6 bases, leaving 2 bases not matched to a gene. The CDR3 sequence is 13 residues long. The CDR3 spells CASSSTGGNEQFF. The CDR3 nucleotides are TGTGCCAGCAGCTCTACAGGGGGCAATGAGCAGTTCTTC.

The V gene is TRBV25-1, the J gene TRBJ2-7; no clear D. Trimming took off 3 bases at V and 0 bases at J, with 15 bases between the two ends. Germline V gene sequence: CDR1 MGHDK, CDR2 SYGVNS. There are 16 residues in the CDR3. CDR3 nucleotides: TGTGCCAGCAGTGATTCGCGAACTTGGTACTCCTACGAGCAGTACTTC. Protein sequence: CASSDSRTWYSYEQYF.

CDR3 sequence: CASSILGHSGNTIYF. The CDR3 nucleotides read TGTGCCAGTAGTATCTTGGGGCACTCTGGAAACACCATATATTTT. The chain links TRBV19 to TRBJ1-3; tentative D call: TRBD1 (5 bases). Germline CDR1 reads LNHDA; CDR2 reads SQIVND (reference sequence). Trimming took 3 bases from V and 0 from J, leaving 9 bases between them. The CDR3 totals 15 residues.

V is TRBV2 and J is TRBJ2-7, with TRBD2 as a possible D gene (6 bases). The germline gives CDR1 SNHLY, CDR2 FYNNEI. The CDR3 loop spans 13 amino acids. V lost 4 bases, J lost 0 bases, and 7 bases lay in between. The CDR3 here is CASSAEGSYEQYF. In nucleotides, the CDR3 is TGTGCCAGCAGTGCGGAGGGCTCCTACGAGCAGTACTTC.

J is TRBJ1-4 and V is TRBV20-1, with D perhaps TRBD1 (6 bases). Germline V gives CDR1 DFQATT, CDR2 SNEGSKA (reference sequence). CDR3 length: 11 amino acids. V was shortened by 5 bases and J by 12 bases, with 13 bases between the two germline ends. CDR3 nucleotide sequence: TGCAGTGCTGTCAGGGGTCTAGAACTGTTTTTT. This sequence encodes CSAVRGLELFF.

The genes are TRBV28 and TRBJ1-1, with D unclear. The CDR3 extends over 14 amino acids. Germline CDR1 and CDR2: MDHEN and SYDVKM. The V end was cut by 4 bases, the J end by 6 bases, with 15 bases between. The DNA of the CDR3 is TGTGCCAGCAGTTCGCCAAGCCCCATTGCTGAAGCTTTCTTT. Translation: CASSSPSPIAEAFF.

This clone has a single count. The V gene is TRBV14, the J gene TRBJ1-6; 7 bases are a match to TRBD1. This CDR3 has 16 residues. In germline, CDR1 is SGHDN, CDR2 FVKESK. V gave up 2 bases and J gave up 3 bases; unmatched junction bases: 4. The CDR3 nucleotides are TGTGCCAGCAGCCAAAGGGACAGACTCTATAATTCACCCCTCCACTTT. Translating gives CASSQRDRLYNSPLHF.

The CDR3 spells CASSLDLASSYEQYF. As DNA, the CDR3 is TGTGCCAGCAGCTTAGATCTGGCTAGTTCCTACGAGCAGTACTTC. The chain links TRBV11-2 to TRBJ2-7; no firm D call. The CDR3 has 15 amino acids. Trimming took 0 bases from V and 1 from J, leaving 10 bases between them. From germline, CDR1 is SGHAT and CDR2 FQNNGV.

This clone showed up just a few times. V is TRBV6-5 and J is TRBJ1-6; D gene uncertain. V shed 0 bases and J shed 5 bases, with 5 bases lying between them. CDR3 length: 14 residues. Germline V gives CDR1 MNHEY, CDR2 SVGAGI. CDR3 nucleotide sequence: TGTGCCAGCAGTTACTCGAGGGATAATTCACCCCTCCACTTT. Its protein is CASSYSRDNSPLHF.

The table lists this clone with a count of one. The chain is built from TRBV4-1 and TRBJ2-3, with 12 nucleotides matching TRBD2. The CDR3 contains 17 residues. In germline, CDR1 is MGHRA, CDR2 YSYEKL. With 0 bases clipped from V and 3 bases from J, the junction kept 4 bases outside the gene matches. Here the CDR3 DNA reads TGCGCCAGCAGCCAAGATAGGACTAGCGGGGTAACAGATACGCAGTATTTT. Translating gives CASSQDRTSGVTDTQYF.